This paragraph reports one T cell receptor (beta chain). Which antigen it targets is not known. This record belongs to a study of T cells expressing NK-cell markers (dated by TCRdb to the early 2020s). In terms of the full investigation: TCR beta-chain repertoires were profiled in sorted CD3+CD56+NKG2C+, CD3+CD56+NKG2C- and CD3+CD56-NKG2C+ T-cell subsets from eight donors. Randomly selected healthy volunteers, three men and five women, were used as the eight sequenced donors. Libraries were sequenced as 2 x 150 bp reads on Illumina HiSeq 2000/2500, MiSeq or NextSeq. Among the eight sequenced donors, only one was HCMV-seronegative, while the other seven were HCMV-seropositive.

To determine HCMV serostatus, a commercial ELISA kit was used to detect HCMV-specific IgG in serum. Peripheral blood mononuclear cells were isolated from blood by Ficoll density gradient centrifugation. Sequencer: Illumina HiSeq 2000. TCR beta cDNA libraries were made by 5'RACE template switching that added a universal primer site and unique molecular identifiers. Synthesis of cDNA was primed from the TCR beta constant segment and was followed by two consecutive PCR amplification steps. The study's processing was this. MIGEC was used to demultiplex reads and group reads by UMI, and MiTCR was used to assemble and quantify clonotypes. To exclude erroneous sequences, only TCR cDNA sequences supported by at least two reads were retained. The tcR package was used for downstream repertoire analysis, and clonotypes were matched across fractions by CDR3 nucleotide sequence plus V segment. VDJmatch was used to annotate antigen specificity against VDJdb, with one amino acid substitution allowed in CDR3. Reads reprocessed by TCRdb are summarized as one entry per CDR3 protein sequence, and DNA is absent. The V and J calls shown here were made by TCRdb, not taken from the authors' results. The sample table records around 100,000 distinct CDR3 sequences. The ten largest make up less than 20% of the sample.

The CDR3 spans 17 residues, from the cysteine through the phenylalanine. Only the protein sequence is given. CDR1 and CDR2 are drawn from the germline V gene: LGHNA, YSLEER. Overall study results and their limits: Those dominant clonotypes were again the most abundant among CD3+CD56-NKG2C+ cells in several donors, at about 28.3-60.1%. It remained unclear whether the expanded NKG2C-expressing T cell clones were specific for HCMV antigens. In roughly 6 donors, the dominant CD3+CD56+NKG2C+ clonotypes ranked among the top 10 CD8+ clonotypes, making up about 1.0-7.5% of CD8+ T cells.

The origin of this receptor is a woman between 18 and 70 years old in good health. The receptor chain draws on TRBV4-3 and TRBJ1-4. Sequenced input: blood T cells: a sorted CD56 or NKG2C T cell subset, CD4+ or CD8+ T cells, or bulk PBMC T cells (not recorded which). Here the CDR3 is given as CASSQDPYSTANEKLFF.